This T cell receptor (beta chain) was captured in a study of blood T cell repertoires in COVID-19. Overall study: Samples representing acute and convalescent COVID-19 were sourced from the United States, Italy and Spain.

Per the study methods: Researchers report that nucleated cell counts were estimated from reference gene primer amplification. Repertoires were generated with immunoSEQ multiplex PCR, while TCRdb's copy carries only in-frame clones and drops some. V, J and clone size are those of that table, while D and trimming were read from the DNA. In the table there are 250,000 to 300,000 clones, 65% to 90% of which are singletons. The CDR3 is made up of 14 amino acids. CDR1 and CDR2 from the germline V gene are SGHVS and FQNEAQ. V was trimmed by 2 bases and J by 2 bases, leaving 9 bases between them. Sequences were obtained from peripheral blood. The chain couples TRBV7-8 to TRBJ1-2; D might be TRBD1 (5 bases). The sequence was obtained from a man aged 50-60 years with active or convalescent COVID-19. CDR3 DNA sequence: TGTGCCAGCAGCTTACCCGGGGGGAACTATGGCTACACCTTC. It is translated as CASSLPGGNYGYTF.